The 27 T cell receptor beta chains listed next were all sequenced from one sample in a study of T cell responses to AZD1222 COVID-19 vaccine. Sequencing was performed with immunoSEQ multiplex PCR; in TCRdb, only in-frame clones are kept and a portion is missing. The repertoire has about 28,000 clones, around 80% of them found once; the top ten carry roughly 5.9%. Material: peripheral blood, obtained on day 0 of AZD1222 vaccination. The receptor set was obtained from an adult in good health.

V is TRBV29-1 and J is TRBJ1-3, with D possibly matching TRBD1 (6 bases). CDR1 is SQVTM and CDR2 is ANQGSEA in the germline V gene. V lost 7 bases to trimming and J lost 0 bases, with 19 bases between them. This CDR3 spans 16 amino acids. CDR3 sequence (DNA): TGCAGCGCCTCTCTAGGACAGCGTTTCTCTGGAAACACCATATATTTT. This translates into CSASLGQRFSGNTIYF.

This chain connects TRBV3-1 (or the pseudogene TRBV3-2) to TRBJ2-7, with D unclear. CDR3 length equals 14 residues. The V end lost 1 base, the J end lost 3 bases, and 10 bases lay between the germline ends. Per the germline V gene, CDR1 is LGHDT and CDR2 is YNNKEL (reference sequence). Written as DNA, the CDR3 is TGTGCCAGCAGCCAAGTTGAAAGCAGCTACGAGCAGTACTTC. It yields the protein CASSQVESSYEQYF.

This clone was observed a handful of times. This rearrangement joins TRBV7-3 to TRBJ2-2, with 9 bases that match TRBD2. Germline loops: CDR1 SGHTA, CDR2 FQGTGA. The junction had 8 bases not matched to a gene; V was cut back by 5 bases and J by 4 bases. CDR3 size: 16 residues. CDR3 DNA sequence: TGTGCCAGCAGCCGTAGCGGGAGATTGGGCACCGGGGAGCTGTTTTTT. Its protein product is CASSRSGRLGTGELFF.

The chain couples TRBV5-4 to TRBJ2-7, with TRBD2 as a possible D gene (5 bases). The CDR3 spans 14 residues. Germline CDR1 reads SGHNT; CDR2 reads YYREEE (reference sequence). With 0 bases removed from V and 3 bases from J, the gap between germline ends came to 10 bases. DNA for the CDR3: TGTGCCAGCAGCTTGGACACCGGAGGCTACGAGCAGTACTTC. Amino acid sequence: CASSLDTGGYEQYF.

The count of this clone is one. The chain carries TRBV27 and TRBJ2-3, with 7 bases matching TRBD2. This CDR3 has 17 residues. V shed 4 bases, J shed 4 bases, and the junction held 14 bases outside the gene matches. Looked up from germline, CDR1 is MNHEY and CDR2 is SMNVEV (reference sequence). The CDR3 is CASSSPPVGGSADTQYF. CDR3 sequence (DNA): TGTGCCAGCAGTTCCCCCCCGGTCGGGGGGTCGGCAGATACGCAGTATTTT.

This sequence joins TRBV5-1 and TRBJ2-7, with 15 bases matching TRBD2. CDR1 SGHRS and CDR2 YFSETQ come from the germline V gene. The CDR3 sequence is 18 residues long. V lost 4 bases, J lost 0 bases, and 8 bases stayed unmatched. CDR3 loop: CASSPGLAGGFFSYEQYV. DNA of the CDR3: TGCGCCAGCAGCCCGGGACTAGCGGGAGGTTTTTTCTCCTACGAGCAGTACGTC.

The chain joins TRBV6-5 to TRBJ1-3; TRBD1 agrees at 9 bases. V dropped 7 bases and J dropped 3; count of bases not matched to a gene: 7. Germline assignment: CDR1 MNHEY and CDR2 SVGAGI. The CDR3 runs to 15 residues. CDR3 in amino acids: CASKRQGVGGNTIYF. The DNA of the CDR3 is TGTGCCAGCAAAAGACAGGGGGTCGGTGGAAACACCATATATTTT.

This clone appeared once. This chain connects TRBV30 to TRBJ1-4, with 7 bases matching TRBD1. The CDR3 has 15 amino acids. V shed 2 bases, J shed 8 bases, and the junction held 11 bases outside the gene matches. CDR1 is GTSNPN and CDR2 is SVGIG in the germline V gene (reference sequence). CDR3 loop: CAWSRITGAREKLFF. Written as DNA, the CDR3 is TGTGCCTGGAGTCGAATCACAGGGGCGAGGGAAAAACTGTTTTTT. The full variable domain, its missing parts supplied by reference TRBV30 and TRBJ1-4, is SQTIHQWPATLVQPVGSPLSLECTVEGTSNPNLYWYRQAAGRGLQLLFYSVGIGQISSEVPQNLSASRPQDRQFILSSKKLLLSDSGFYLCAWSRITGAREKLFFGSGTQLSVL.

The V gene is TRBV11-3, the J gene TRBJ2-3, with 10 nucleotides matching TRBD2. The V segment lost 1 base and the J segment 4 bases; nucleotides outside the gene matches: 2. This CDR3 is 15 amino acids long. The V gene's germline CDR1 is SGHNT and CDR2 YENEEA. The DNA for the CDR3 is TGTGCCAGCAGCTTAGCTAGCGGGAGATCAGATACGCAGTATTTT. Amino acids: CASSLASGRSDTQYF.

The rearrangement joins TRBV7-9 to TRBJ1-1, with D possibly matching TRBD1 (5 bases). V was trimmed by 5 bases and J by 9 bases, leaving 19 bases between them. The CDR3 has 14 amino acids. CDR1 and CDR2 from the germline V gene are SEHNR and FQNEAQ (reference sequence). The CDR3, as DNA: TGTGCCAGCAGCGCCCGGGGAAGGGACCTCCAAGCTTTCTTT. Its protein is CASSARGRDLQAFF. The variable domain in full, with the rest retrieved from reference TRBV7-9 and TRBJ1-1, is DTGVSQNPRHKITKRGQNVTFRCDPISEHNRLYWYRQTLGQGPEFLTYFQNEAQLEKSRLLSDRFSAERPKGSFSTLEIQRTEQGDSAMYLCASSARGRDLQAFFGQGTRLTVV.

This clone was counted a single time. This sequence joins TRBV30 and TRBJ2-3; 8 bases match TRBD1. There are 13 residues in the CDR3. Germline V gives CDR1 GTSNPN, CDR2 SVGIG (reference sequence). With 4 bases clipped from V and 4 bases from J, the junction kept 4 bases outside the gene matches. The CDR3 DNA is TGTGCCTGGAATCAGGGGGCATCAGATACGCAGTATTTT. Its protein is CAWNQGASDTQYF.

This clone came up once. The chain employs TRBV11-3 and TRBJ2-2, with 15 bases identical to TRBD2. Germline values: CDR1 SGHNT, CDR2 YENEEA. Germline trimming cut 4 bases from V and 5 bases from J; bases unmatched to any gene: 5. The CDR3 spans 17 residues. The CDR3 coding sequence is TGTGCCAGCAGCTCGGGACTAGCGGGAGGCAGAACCGGGGAGCTGTTTTTT. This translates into CASSSGLAGGRTGELFF.

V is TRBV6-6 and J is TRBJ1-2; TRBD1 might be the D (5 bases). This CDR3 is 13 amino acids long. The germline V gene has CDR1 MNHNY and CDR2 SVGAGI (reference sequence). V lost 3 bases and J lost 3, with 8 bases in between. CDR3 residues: CASSYDRDYGYTF. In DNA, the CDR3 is TGTGCCAGCAGTTATGACAGAGACTATGGCTACACCTTC.

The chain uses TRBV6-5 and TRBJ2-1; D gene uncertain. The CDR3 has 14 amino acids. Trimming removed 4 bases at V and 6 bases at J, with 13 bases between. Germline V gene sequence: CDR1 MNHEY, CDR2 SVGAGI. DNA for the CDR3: TGTGCCAGCAGTTCCCCCTCCCCAGGCAATGAGCAGTTCTTC. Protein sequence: CASSSPSPGNEQFF.

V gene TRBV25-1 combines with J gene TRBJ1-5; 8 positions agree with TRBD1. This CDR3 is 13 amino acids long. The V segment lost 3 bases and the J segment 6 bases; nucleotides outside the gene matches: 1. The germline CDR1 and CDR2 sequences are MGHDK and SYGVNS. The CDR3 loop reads CASSDRGPQPQHF. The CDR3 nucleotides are TGTGCCAGCAGTGACAGGGGGCCTCAGCCCCAGCATTTT.

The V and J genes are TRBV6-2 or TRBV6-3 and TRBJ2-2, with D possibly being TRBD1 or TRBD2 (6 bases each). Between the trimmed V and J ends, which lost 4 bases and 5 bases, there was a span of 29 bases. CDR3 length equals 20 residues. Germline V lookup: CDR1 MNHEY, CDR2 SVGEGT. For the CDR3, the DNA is TGTGCCAGCAGTTTATTAACCTCCGGATCGGGGGCCCTTTCGACCGGGGAGCTGTTTTTT. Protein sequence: CASSLLTSGSGALSTGELFF.

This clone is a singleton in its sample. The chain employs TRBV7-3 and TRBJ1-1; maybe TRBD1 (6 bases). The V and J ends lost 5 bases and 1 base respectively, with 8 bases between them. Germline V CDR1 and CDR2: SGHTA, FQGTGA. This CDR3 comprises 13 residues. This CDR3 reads CASSIQGNTEAFF. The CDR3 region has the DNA TGTGCCAGCAGCATACAGGGGAACACTGAAGCTTTCTTT. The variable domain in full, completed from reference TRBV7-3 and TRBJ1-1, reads GAGVSQTPSNKVTEKGKYVELRCDPISGHTALYWYRQSLGQGPEFLIYFQGTGAADDSGLPNDRFFAVRPEGSVSTLKIQRTERGDSAVYLCASSIQGNTEAFFGQGTRLTVV.

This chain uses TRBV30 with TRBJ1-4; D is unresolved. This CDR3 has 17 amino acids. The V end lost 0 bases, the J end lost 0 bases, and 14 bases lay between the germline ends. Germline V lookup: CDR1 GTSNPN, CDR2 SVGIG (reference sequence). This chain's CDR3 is CAWSVRLRGATNEKLFF. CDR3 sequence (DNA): TGTGCCTGGAGTGTAAGGTTGCGTGGAGCAACTAATGAAAAACTGTTTTTT.

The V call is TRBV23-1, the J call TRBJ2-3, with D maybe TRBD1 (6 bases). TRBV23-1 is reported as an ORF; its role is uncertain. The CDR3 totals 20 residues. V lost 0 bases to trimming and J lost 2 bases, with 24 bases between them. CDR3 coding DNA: TGCGCCAGCAGTCAATCGGGGGCCCCCGGACACCTAAAACACACAGATACGCAGTATTTT. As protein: CASSQSGAPGHLKHTDTQYF.

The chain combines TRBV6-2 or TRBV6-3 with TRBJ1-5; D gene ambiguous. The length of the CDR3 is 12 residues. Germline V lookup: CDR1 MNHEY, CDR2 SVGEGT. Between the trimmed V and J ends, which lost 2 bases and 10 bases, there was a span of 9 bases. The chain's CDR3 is CASSYARAPQHF. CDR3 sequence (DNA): TGTGCCAGCAGTTACGCCCGGGCACCCCAGCATTTT.

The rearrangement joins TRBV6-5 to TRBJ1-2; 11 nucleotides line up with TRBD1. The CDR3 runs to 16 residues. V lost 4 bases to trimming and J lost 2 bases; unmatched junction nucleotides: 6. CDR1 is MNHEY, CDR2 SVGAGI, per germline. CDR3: CASSSGTGGKNYGYTF. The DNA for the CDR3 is TGTGCCAGCAGTTCAGGGACAGGGGGTAAAAACTATGGCTACACCTTC.

DNA of the CDR3: TGTGCCAGCAGCTTAGACAACAGGGGTGAAAAACTGTTTTTT. This sequence encodes CASSLDNRGEKLFF. The rearrangement uses TRBV11-2 and TRBJ1-4; TRBD1 aligns across 7 bases. Germline V gives CDR1 SGHAT, CDR2 FQNNGV. The trim removed 0 bases at V and 7 bases at J, leaving 2 bases unmatched. The CDR3 is made up of 14 amino acids.

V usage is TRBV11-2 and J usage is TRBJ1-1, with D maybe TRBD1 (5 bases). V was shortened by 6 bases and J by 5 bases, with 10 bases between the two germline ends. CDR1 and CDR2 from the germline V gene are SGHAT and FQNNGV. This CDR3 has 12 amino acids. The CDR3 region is CASSRGETEAFF. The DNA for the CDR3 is TGTGCCAGCAGTCGGGGGGAAACTGAAGCTTTCTTT. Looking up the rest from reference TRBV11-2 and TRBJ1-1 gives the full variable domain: EAGVAQSPRYKIIEKRQSVAFWCNPISGHATLYWYQQILGQGPKLLIQFQNNGVVDDSQLPKDRFSAERLKGVDSTLKIQPAKLEDSAVYLCASSRGETEAFFGQGTRLTVV.

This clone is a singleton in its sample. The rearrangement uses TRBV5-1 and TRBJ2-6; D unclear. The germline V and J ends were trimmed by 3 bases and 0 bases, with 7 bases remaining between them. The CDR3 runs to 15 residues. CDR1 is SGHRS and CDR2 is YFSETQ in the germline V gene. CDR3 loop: CASSSGVSGANVLTF. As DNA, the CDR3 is TGCGCCAGCAGCTCCGGAGTCTCTGGGGCCAACGTCCTGACTTTC.

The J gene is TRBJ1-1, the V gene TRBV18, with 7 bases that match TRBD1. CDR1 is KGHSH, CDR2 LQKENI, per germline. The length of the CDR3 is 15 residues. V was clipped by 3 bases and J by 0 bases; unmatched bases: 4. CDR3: CASSPYDRVNTEAFF. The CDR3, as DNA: TGTGCCAGCTCACCTTACGACAGGGTGAACACTGAAGCTTTCTTT.

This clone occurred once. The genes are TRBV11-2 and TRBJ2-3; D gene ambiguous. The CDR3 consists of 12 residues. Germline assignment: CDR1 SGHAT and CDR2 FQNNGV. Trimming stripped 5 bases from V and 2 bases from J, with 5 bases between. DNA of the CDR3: TGTGCCAGCAGCCCTTTCACAGATACGCAGTATTTT. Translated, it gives CASSPFTDTQYF.

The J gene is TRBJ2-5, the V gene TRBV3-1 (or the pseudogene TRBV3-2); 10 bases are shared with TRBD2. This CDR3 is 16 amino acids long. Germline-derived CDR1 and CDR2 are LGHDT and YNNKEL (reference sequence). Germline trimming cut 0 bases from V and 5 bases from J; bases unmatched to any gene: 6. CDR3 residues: CASSQDASGSWETQYF. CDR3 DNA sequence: TGTGCCAGCAGCCAAGATGCTAGCGGGAGTTGGGAGACCCAGTACTTC.